This TCR beta chain came from a study of technical replicates of blood from a handful of donors. From germline, CDR1 is SGHRS and CDR2 YFSETQ. V dropped 2 bases and J dropped 0 bases, with 8 bases sitting between them. There are 15 residues in the CDR3. The method was immunoSEQ multiplex PCR; TCRdb's version includes in-frame clones alone and lacks a portion of them. The table lists tens of thousands of clones, roughly 98% of them singletons. V is TRBV5-1 and J is TRBJ2-2; D is uncertain. The sequence derives from a human donor in good health. Input material: T cells isolated from PBMCs. DNA for the CDR3: TGCGCCAGCAGCTTTGCACAGACGAACACCGGGGAGCTGTTTTTT. Protein sequence: CASSFAQTNTGELFF.